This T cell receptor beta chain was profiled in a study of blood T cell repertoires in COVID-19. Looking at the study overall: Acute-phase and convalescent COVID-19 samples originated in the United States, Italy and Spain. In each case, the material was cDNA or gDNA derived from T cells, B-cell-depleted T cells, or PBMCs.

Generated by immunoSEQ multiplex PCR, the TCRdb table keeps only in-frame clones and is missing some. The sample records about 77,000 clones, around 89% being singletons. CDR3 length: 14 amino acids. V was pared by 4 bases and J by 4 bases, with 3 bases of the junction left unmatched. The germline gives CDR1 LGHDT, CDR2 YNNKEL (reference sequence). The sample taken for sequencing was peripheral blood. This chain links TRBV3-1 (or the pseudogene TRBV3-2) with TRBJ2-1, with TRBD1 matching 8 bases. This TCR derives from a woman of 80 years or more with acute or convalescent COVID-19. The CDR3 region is CASSPGQDYNEQFF. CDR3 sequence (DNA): TGTGCCAGCAGCCCGGGACAGGATTACAATGAGCAGTTCTTC.